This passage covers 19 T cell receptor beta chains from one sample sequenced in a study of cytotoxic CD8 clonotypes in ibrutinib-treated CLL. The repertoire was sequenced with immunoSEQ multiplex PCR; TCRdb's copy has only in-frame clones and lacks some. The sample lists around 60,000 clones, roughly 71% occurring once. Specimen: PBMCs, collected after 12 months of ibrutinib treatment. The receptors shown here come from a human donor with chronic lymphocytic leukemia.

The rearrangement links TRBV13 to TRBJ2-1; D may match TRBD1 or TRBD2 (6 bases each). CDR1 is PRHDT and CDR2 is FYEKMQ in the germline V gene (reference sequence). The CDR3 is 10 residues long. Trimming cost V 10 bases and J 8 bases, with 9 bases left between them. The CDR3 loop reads CAIGGDEQFF. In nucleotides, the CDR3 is TGTGCCATCGGGGGCGATGAGCAGTTCTTC. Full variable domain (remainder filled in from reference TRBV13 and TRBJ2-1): AAGVIQSPRHLIKEKRETATLKCYPIPRHDTVYWYQQGPGQDPQFLISFYEKMQSDKGSIPDRFSAQQFSDYHSELNMSSLELGDSALYFCAIGGDEQFFGPGTRLTVL.

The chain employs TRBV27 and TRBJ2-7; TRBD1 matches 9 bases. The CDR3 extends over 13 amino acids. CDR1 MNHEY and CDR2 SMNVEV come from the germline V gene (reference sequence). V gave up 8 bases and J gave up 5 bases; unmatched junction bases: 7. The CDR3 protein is CASAGTGKNEQYF. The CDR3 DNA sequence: TGTGCCAGCGCCGGGACAGGGAAAAACGAGCAGTACTTC.

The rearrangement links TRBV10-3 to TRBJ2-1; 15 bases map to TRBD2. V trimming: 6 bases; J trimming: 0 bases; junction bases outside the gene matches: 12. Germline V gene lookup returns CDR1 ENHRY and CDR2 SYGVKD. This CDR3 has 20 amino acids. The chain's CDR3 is CAIRNQGLAGGPSSYNEQFF. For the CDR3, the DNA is TGTGCCATCAGGAACCAAGGACTAGCGGGAGGGCCGAGCTCCTACAATGAGCAGTTCTTC.

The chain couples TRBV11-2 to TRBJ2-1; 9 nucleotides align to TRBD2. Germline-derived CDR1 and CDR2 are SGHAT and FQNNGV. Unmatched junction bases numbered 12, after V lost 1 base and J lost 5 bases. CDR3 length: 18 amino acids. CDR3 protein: CASSLATSGRRINNEQFF. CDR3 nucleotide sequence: TGTGCCAGCAGCTTAGCGACTAGCGGCCGGAGAATCAACAATGAGCAGTTCTTC.

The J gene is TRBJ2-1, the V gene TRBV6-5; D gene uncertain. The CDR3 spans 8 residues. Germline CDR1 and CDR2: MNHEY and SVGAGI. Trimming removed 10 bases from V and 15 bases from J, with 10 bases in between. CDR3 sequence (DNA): TGTGCCACGGGCCCTGGGTTCTTC. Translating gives CATGPGFF.

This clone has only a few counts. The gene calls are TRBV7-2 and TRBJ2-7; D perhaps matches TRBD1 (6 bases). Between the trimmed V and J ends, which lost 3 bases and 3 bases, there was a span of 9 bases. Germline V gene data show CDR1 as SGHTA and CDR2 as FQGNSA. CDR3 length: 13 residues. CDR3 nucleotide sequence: TGTGCCAGCAGCTTTCTGGGACACTACGAGCAGTACTTC. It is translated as CASSFLGHYEQYF.

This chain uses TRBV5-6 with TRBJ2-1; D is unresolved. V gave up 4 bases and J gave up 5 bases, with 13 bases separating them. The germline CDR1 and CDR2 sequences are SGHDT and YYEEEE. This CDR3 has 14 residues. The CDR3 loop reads CASSLTLNDNEQFF. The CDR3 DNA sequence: TGTGCCAGCAGCCTGACACTGAATGACAATGAGCAGTTCTTC.

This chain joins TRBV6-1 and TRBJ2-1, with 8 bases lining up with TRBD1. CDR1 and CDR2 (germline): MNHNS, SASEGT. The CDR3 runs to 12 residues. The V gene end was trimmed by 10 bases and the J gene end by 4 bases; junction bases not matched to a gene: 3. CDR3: CATYRGYNEQFF. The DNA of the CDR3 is TGTGCCACCTACAGGGGGTACAATGAGCAGTTCTTC.

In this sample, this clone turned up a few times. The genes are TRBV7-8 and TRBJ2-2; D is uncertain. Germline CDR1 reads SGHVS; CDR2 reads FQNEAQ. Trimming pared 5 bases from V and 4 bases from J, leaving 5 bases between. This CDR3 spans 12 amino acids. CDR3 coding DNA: TGTGCCAGCAGCCCGAGCACCGGGGAGCTGTTTTTT. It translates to CASSPSTGELFF.

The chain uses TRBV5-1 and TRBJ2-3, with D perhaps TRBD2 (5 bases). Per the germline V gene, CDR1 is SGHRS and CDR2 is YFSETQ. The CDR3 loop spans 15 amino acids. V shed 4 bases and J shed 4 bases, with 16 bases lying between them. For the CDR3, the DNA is TGCGCCAGCAGCCCCTCGGCCGGGGTCGCAGATACGCAGTATTTT. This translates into CASSPSAGVADTQYF.

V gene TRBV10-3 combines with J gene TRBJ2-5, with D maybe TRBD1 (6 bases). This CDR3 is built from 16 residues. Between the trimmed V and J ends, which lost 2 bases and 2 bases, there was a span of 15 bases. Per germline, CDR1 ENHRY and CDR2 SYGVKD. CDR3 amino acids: CAISERSGTIQETQYF. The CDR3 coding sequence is TGTGCCATCAGTGAGCGATCCGGGACAATTCAAGAGACCCAGTACTTC.

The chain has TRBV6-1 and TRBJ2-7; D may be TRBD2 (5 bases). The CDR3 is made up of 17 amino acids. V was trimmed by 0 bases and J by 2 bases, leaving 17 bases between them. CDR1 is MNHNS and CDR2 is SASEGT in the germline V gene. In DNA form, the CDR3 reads TGTGCCAGCAGTGAAGCGACTAACCGTAAGTTCACCTACGAGCAGTACTTC. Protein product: CASSEATNRKFTYEQYF.

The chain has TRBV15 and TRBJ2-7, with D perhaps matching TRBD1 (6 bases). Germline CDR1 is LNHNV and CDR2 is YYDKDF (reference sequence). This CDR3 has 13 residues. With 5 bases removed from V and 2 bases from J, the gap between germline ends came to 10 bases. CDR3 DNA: TGTGCCACCAGCCGGACAGTAGCCTACGAGCAGTACTTC. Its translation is CATSRTVAYEQYF. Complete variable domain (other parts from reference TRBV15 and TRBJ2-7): DAMVIQNPRYQVTQFGKPVTLSCSQTLNHNVMYWYQQKSSQAPKLLFHYYDKDFNNEADTPDNFQSRRPNTSFCFLDIRSPGLGDTAMYLCATSRTVAYEQYFGPGTRLTVT.

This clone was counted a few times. In DNA form, the CDR3 reads TGTGCCAGCAGCCAGGGCCCGGGACTAGCGATCCAGACCCAGTACTTC. Its translation is CASSQGPGLAIQTQYF. The chain recombines TRBV14 with TRBJ2-5; 10 nucleotides match TRBD2. The ends lost 3 bases at V and 6 bases at J; junction bases unmatched: 10. Looked up from germline, CDR1 is SGHDN and CDR2 is FVKESK. The CDR3 is made up of 16 amino acids.

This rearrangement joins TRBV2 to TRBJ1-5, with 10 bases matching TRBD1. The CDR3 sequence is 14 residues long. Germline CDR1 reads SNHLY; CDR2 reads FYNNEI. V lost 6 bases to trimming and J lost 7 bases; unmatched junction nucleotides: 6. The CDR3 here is CASRGTGVRQPQHF. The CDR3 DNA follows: TGTGCCAGCAGAGGGACAGGGGTAAGGCAGCCCCAGCATTTT.

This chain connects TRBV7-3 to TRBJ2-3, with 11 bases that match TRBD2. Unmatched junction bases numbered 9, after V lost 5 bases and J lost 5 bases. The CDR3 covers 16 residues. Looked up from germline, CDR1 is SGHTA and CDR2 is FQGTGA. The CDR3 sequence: CASSLDGTSGRDTQYF. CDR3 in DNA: TGTGCCAGCAGCCTAGACGGGACTAGCGGAAGAGATACGCAGTATTTT.

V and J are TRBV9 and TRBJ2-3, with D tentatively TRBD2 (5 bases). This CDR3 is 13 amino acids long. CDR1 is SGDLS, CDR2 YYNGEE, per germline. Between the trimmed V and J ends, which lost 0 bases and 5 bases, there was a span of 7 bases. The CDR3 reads CASSVDRGDTQYF. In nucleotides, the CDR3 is TGTGCCAGCAGCGTAGACCGGGGAGATACGCAGTATTTT.

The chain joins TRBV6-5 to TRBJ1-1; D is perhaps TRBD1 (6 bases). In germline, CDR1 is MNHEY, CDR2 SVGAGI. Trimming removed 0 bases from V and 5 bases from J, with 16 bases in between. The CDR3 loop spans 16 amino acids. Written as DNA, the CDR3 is TGTGCCAGCAGTTACTCCCGGACAGATGTGGGAACTGAAGCTTTCTTT. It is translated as CASSYSRTDVGTEAFF.

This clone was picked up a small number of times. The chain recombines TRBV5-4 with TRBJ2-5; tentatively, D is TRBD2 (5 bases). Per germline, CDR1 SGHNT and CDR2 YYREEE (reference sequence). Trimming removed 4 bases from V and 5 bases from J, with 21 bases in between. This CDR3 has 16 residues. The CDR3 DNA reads TGTGCCAGCAGCGTAGACATAGGGAGCACATCGGAGACCCAGTACTTC. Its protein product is CASSVDIGSTSETQYF.